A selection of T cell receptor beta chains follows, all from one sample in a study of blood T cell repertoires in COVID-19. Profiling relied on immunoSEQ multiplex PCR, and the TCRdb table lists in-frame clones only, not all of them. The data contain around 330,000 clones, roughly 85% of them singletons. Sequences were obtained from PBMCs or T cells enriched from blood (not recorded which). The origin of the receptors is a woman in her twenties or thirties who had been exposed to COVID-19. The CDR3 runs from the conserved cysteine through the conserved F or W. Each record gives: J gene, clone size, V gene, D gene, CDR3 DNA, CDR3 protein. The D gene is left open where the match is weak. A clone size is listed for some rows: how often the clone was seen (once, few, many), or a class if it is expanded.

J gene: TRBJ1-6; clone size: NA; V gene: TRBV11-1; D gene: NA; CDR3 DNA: TGTGCCAGCAGCCTAACGGTACAGCCAGATAATTCACCCCTCCACTTT; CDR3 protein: CASSLTVQPDNSPLHF
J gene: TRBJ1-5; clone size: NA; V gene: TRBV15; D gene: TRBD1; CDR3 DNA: TGTGCCACCAGCAGAGTATGGGACAGGGGGCTCCAGCCCCAGCATTTT; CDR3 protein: CATSRVWDRGLQPQHF
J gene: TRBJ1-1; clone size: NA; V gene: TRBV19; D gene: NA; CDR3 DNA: TGTGCCAGTAGTATGAACAGTTGGAACACTGAAGCTTTCTTT; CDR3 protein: CASSMNSWNTEAFF
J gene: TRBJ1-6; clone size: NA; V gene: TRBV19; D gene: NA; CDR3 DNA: TGTGCCAGTAGTGAAGGGGTATCCCATAATTCACCCCTCCACTTT; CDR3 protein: CASSEGVSHNSPLHF
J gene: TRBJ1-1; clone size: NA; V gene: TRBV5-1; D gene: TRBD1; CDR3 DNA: TGCGCCAGCAGCTTGGCAGGGGGTTCTGAAGCTTTCTTT; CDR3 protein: CASSLAGGSEAFF
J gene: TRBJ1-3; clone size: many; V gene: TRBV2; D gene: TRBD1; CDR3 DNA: TGTGCCAGCAGTATCCGGACAGGGAACTCTGGAAACACCATATATTTT; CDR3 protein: CASSIRTGNSGNTIYF
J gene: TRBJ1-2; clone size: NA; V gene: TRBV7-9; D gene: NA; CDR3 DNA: TGTGCCAGCAGCTTAGCGCGGGATGGCTACACCTTC; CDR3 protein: CASSLARDGYTF
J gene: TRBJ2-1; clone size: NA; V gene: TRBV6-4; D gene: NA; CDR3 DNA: TGTGCCAGCAGTGACTCAGCGGGTAGCTCCTACAATGAGCAGTTCTTC; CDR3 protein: CASSDSAGSSYNEQFF
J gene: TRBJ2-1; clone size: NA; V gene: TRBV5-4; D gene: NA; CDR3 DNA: TGTGCCAGCAGCGCACACACAGGGACCGATGAGCAGTTCTTC; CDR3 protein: CASSAHTGTDEQFF
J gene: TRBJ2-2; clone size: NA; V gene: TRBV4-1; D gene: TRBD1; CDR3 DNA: TGCGCCAGCAGCCAGTACCCCGGGACAGGGAAGACCGGGGAGCTGTTTTTT; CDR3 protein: CASSQYPGTGKTGELFF
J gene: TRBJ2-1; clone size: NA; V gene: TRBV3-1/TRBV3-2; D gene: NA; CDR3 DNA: TGTGCCAGCAACTCACTGCTGGATGAGCAGTTCTTC; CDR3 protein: CASNSLLDEQFF
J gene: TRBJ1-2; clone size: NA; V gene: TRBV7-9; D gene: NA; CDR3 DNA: TGTGCCAGCAGCACTTCGACAGGTGGGGGCTACACCTTC; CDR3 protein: CASSTSTGGGYTF
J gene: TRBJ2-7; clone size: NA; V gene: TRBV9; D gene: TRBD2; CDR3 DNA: TGTGCCAGCAGAGGCGGGGGGAAACTAGCGGGAGGAATTAGTCTCGAGCAGTACTTC; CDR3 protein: CASRGGGKLAGGISLEQYF
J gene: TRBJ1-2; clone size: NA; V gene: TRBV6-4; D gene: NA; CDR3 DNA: TGTGCCAGCAGTGACTCGCCAGGGAAGGGTGGCTACACCTTC; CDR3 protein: CASSDSPGKGGYTF
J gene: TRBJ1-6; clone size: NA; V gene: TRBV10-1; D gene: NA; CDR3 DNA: TGCGCCAGCAGTGATCGGGGACTCAATTCACCCCTCCACTTT; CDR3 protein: CASSDRGLNSPLHF
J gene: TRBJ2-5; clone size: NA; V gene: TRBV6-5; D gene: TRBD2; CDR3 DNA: TGTGCCAGCAGAACGGGGGGACTAGCGGCAGAGACCCAGTACTTC; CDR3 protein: CASRTGGLAAETQYF
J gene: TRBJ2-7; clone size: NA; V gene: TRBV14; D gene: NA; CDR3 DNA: TGTGCCAGCAGCCAAGGGCAGAGGAGCTCCTACGAGCAGTACTTC; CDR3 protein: CASSQGQRSSYEQYF
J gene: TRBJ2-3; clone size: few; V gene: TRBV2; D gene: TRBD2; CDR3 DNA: TGTGCCAGCAGTGAAGATCGGACTAGCCGACATACGCAGTATTTT; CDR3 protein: CASSEDRTSRHTQYF
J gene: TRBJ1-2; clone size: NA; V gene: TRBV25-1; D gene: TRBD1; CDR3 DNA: TGTGCCAGCAGCTGGGACAGCTATGGCTACACCTTC; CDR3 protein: CASSWDSYGYTF
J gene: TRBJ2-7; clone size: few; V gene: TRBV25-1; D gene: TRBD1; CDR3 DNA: TGTGCCAGCAGTGAACCGGGACAGCCCGGCTACGAGCAGTACTTC; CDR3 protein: CASSEPGQPGYEQYF
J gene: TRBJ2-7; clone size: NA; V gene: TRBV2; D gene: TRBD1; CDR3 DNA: TGTGCCAGCACCCGGGACAGGGGCAACTACGAGCAGTACTTC; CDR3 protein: CASTRDRGNYEQYF
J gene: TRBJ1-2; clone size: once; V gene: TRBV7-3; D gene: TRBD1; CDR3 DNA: TGTGCCAGCAGCCCACAGGGGAGCGACTATGGCTACACCTTC; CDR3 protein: CASSPQGSDYGYTF
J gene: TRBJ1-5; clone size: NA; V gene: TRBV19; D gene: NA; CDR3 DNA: TGTGCCACAAAAAACCAGGGGAATGGCGATCAGCCCCAGCATTTT; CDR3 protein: CATKNQGNGDQPQHF
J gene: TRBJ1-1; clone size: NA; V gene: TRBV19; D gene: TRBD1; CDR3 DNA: TGTGCCAGTAGTGACCAAGCGACAGGGAGGAACACTGAAGCTTTCTTT; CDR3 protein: CASSDQATGRNTEAFF
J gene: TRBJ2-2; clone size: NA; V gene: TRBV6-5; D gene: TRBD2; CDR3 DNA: TGTGCCAGCCGGACCCTCGGGGGGGGCACCGGGGAGCTGTTTTTT; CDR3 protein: CASRTLGGGTGELFF
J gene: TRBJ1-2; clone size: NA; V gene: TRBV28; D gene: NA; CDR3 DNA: TGTGCCAGCAGTTTGGGGCTTATAAACTATGGCTACACCTTC; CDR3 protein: CASSLGLINYGYTF
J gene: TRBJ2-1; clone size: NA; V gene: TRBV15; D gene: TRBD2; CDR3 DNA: TGTGCCACCAGCAGAGGGACTAGCGGAAACTCCTACAATGAGCAGTTCTTC; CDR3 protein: CATSRGTSGNSYNEQFF
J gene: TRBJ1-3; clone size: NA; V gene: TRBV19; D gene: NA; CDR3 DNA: TGTGCCAGTGAGTCTCAGGGCTCTGGAAACACCATATATTTT; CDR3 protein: CASESQGSGNTIYF
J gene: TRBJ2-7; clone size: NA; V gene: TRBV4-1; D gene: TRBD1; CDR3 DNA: TGCGCCAGCAGCCGGGGACAGGGGGCGATGGCCTACGAGCAGTACTTC; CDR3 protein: CASSRGQGAMAYEQYF
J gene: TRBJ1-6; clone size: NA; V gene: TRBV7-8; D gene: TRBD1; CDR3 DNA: TGTGCCAGCAGCTTTTCACAGGGGACGGATTCACCCCTCCACTTT; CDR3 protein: CASSFSQGTDSPLHF
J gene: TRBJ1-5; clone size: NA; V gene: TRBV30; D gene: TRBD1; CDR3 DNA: TGTGCCTGGAGGATGACAGGGGATCAGCCCCAGCATTTT; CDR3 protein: CAWRMTGDQPQHF
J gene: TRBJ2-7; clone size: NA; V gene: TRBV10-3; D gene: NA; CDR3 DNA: TGTGCCATACAGGACCGGGAGCAGTACTTC; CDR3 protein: CAIQDREQYF
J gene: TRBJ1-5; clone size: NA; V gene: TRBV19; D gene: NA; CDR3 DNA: TGTGCCAGTACCCAGTATCTGGGGGACTCAAGCAATCAGCCCCAGCATTTT; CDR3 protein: CASTQYLGDSSNQPQHF
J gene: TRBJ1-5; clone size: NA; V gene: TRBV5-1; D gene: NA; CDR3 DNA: TGCGCCAGCAGCCCCGGACAGACAACCCAGCCCCAGCATTTT; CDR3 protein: CASSPGQTTQPQHF
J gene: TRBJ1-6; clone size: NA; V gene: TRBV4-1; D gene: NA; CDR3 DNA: TGCGCCAGCAGCCAAGAAGGACAGAGCTCCTATAATTCACCCCTCCACTTT; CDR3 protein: CASSQEGQSSYNSPLHF
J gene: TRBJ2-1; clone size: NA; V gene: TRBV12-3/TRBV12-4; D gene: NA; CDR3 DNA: TGTGCCAGCAGTCCCCTTCAGGGGAATGAGCAGTTCTTC; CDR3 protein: CASSPLQGNEQFF
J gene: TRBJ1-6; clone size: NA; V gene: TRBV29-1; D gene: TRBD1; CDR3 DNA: TGCAGCGTTGCTGAGACAGGGGATTCACCCCTCCACTTT; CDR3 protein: CSVAETGDSPLHF
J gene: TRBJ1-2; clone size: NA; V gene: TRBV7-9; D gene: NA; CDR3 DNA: TGTGCCAGCAGCTCAAACTACCAGGGCCCTAACTATGGCTACACCTTC; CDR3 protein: CASSSNYQGPNYGYTF
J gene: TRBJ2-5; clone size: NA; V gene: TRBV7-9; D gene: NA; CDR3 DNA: TGTGCCAGCAGCCCTCCGTACCAAGAGACCCAGTACTTC; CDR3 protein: CASSPPYQETQYF
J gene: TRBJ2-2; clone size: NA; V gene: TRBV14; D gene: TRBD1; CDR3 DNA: TGTGCCAGCAGCCACCACATCCCGGGGACAGGGGAAACCGGGGAGCTGTTTTTT; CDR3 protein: CASSHHIPGTGETGELFF
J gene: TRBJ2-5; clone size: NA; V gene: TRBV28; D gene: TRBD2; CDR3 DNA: TGTGCCAGCAGTTTAGCAACTAGCGGGGGGCGGGCCCAGTACTTC; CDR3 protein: CASSLATSGGRAQYF
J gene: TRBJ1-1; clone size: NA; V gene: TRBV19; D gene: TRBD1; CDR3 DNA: TGTGCCAGTAGGGGACAGGGGAACACTGAAGCTTTCTTT; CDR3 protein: CASRGQGNTEAFF
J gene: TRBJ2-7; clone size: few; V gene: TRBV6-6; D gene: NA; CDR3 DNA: TGTGCCAGCAGTTACTCGAGGATGTTCTCCAACGAGCAGTACTTC; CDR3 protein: CASSYSRMFSNEQYF
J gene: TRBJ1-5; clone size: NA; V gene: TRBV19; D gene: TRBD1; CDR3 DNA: TGTGCCACCTCATTAACAGGGGGCAATCAGCCCCAGCATTTT; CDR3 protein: CATSLTGGNQPQHF
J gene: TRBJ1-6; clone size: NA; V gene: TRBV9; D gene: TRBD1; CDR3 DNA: TGTGCCAGTAGACAGGGTTTATATAATTCACCCCTCCACTTT; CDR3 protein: CASRQGLYNSPLHF
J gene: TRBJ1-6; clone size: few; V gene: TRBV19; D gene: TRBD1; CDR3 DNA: TGTGCCAGTAGCGCCCGGGGACAGTATAATTCACCCCTCCACTTT; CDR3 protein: CASSARGQYNSPLHF
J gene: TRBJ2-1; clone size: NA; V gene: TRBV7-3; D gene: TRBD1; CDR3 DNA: TGTGCCAGCAGCTGGACAGGGTTCAATGAGCAGTTCTTC; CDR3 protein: CASSWTGFNEQFF
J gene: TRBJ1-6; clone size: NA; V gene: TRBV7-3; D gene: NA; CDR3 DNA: TGTGCCAGCAGCTTAACATCCCGAGCGCCCCTCCACTTT; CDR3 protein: CASSLTSRAPLHF
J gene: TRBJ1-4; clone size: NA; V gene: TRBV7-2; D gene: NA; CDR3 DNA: TGTGCCAGCAGCCCAAACGGAGTTTCTAATGAAAAACTGTTTTTT; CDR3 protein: CASSPNGVSNEKLFF
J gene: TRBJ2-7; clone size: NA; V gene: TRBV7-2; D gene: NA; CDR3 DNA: TGTGCCAGCAGCGAACAGGGCTACGAGCAGTACTTC; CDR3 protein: CASSEQGYEQYF
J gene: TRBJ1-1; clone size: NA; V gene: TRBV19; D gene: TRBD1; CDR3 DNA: TGTGCCAGTAGTCCTCGGTCCAACCGGGACAGGGATGAAGCTTTCTTT; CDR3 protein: CASSPRSNRDRDEAFF
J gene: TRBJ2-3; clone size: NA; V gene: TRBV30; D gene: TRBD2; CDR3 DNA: TGTGCCTGGAGAGTAGCGGGAACAGATACGCAGTATTTT; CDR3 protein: CAWRVAGTDTQYF
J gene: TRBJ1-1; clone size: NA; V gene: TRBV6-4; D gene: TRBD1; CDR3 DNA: TGTGCCAGCAGGAGGGACAGCTACACTGAAGCTTTCTTT; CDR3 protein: CASRRDSYTEAFF
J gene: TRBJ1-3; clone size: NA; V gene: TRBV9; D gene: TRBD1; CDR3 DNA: TGTGCCAGCAGCGTACACCGGGACAGGCCCTCTGGAAACACCATATATTTT; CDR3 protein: CASSVHRDRPSGNTIYF
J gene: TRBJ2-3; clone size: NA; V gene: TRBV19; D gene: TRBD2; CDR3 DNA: TGTGCCAGTAGTATGACGACGGGAGGCATAGATACGCAGTATTTT; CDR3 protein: CASSMTTGGIDTQYF
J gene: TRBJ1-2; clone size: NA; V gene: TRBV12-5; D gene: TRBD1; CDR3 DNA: TGTGCTAGTGGTTTGGTACAAGGGACAGGGGAAGGAAACTATGGCTACACCTTC; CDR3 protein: CASGLVQGTGEGNYGYTF
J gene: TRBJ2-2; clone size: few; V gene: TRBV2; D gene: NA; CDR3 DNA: TGTGCCACCCCCCCCGGGAAGGACCGCCATTCCGGGGAGCTGTTTTTT; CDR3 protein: CATPPGKDRHSGELFF